Sequencing of this T cell receptor (beta chain) was carried out in a study of OX40 agonist ivuxolimab in advanced cancers. Notes on the study in general: Partly responding patients at 0.1-3.0 mg/kg showed some of the smallest clonal expansion.

In the case of this clone: Its antigen is not known.

Profiling relied on immunoSEQ multiplex PCR, and the TCRdb table lists in-frame clones only, not all of them. Of some 130,000 clones in the sample, 85% to 95% are singletons; the top ten hold more than 0.9%. J lost 5 bases, V lost 6 bases, and 8 bases had no gene match. The CDR3 spans 14 residues. Germline V CDR1 and CDR2: SGHNT, YYREEE (reference sequence). Sequencing was performed on CD4+ or CD8+ T cells sorted from blood, taken in a trial of the OX40 agonist ivuxolimab. The genes are TRBV5-4 and TRBJ2-7, with 10 bases aligning to TRBD1. The sequence was collected from an adult with an advanced solid tumor such as melanoma, head and neck, liver or kidney cancer. The CDR3 loop is CASTALGQGDEQYF. The CDR3 DNA is TGTGCCAGCACCGCCCTCGGACAGGGGGACGAGCAGTACTTC. Filled out from reference TRBV5-4 and TRBJ2-7, the complete variable domain reads ETGVTQSPTHLIKTRGQQVTLRCSSQSGHNTVSWYQQALGQGPQFIFQYYREEENGRGNFPPRFSGLQFPNYSSELNVNALELDDSALYLCASTALGQGDEQYFGPGTRLTVT.